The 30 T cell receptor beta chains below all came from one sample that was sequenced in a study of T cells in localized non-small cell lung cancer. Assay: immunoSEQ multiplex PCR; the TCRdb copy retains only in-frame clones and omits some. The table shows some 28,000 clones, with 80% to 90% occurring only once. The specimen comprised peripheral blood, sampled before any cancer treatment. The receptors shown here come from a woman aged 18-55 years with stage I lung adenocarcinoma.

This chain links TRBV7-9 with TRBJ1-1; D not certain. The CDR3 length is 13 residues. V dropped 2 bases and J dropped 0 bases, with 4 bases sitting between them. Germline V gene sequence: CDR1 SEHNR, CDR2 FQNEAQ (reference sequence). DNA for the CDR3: TGTGCCAGCAGCTTAATGATGAACACTGAAGCTTTCTTT. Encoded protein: CASSLMMNTEAFF.

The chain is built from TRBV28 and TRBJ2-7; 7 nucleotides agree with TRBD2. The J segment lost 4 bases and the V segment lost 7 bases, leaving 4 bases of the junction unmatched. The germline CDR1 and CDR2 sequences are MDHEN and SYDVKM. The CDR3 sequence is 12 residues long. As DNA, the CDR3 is TGTGCCAGCACCGGGAGGCTGTACGAGCAGTACTTC. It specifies CASTGRLYEQYF.

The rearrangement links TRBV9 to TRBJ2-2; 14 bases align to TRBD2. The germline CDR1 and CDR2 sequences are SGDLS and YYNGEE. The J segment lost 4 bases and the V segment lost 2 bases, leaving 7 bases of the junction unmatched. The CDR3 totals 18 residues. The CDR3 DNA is TGTGCCAGCAGCGTCGGGACTAGCGGGAGTCTTAGCACCGGGGAGCTGTTTTTT. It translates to CASSVGTSGSLSTGELFF.

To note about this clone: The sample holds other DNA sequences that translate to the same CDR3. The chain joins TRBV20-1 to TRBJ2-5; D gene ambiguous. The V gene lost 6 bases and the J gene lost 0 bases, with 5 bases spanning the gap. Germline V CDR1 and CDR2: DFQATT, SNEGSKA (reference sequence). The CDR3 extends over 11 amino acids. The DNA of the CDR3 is TGCAGTGCCCGGGACCAAGAGACCCAGTACTTC. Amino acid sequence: CSARDQETQYF.

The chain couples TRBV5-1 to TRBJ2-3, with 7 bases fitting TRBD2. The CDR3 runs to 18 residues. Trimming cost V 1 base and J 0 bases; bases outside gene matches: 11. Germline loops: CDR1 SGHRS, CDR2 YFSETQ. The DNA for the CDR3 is TGCGCCAGCAGCTTGATACCCCAGGCGGGAGCTAGCACAGATACGCAGTATTTT. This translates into CASSLIPQAGASTDTQYF.

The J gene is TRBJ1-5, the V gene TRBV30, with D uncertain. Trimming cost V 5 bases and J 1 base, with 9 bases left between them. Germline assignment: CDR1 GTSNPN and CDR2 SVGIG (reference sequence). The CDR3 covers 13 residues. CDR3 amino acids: CAWGERSNQPQHF. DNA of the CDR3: TGTGCCTGGGGGGAGCGAAGCAATCAGCCCCAGCATTTT.

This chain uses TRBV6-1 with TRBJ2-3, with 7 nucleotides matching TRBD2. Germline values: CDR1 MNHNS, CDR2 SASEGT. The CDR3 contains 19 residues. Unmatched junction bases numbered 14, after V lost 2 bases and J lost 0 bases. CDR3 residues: CASSERWMSGERSTDTQYF. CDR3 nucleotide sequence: TGTGCCAGCAGTGAAAGGTGGATGAGCGGGGAGAGGAGCACAGATACGCAGTATTTT.

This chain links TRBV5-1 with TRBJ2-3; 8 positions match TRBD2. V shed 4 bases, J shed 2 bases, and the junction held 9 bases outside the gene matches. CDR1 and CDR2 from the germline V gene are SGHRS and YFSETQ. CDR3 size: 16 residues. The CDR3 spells CASSPRLAGLTDTQYF. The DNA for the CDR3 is TGCGCCAGCAGCCCACGTCTAGCGGGTCTCACAGATACGCAGTATTTT. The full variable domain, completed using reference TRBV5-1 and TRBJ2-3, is KAGVTQTPRYLIKTRGQQVTLSCSPISGHRSVSWYQQTPGQGLQFLFEYFSETQRNKGNFPGRFSGRQFSNSRSEMNVSTLELGDSALYLCASSPRLAGLTDTQYFGPGTRLTVL.

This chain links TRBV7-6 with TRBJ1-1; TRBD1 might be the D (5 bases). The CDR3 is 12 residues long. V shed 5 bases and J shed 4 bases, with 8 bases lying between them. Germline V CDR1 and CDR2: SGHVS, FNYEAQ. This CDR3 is CASSPGGTEAFF. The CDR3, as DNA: TGTGCCAGCAGCCCCGGGGGCACTGAAGCTTTCTTT.

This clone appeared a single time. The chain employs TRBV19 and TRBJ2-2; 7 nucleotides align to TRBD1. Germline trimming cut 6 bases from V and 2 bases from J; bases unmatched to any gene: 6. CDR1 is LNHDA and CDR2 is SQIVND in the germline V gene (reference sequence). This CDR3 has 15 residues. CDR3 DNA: TGTGCCAGTAGCCCTACAGGGGCCAACACCGGGGAGCTGTTTTTT. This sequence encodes CASSPTGANTGELFF.

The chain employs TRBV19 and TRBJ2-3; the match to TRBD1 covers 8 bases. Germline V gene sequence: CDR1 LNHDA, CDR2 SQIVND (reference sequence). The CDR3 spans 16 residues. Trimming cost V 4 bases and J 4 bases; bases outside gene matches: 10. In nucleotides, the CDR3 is TGTGCCAGTAGTACTTTGGGACAGGTAGTTTCAGATACGCAGTATTTT. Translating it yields CASSTLGQVVSDTQYF.

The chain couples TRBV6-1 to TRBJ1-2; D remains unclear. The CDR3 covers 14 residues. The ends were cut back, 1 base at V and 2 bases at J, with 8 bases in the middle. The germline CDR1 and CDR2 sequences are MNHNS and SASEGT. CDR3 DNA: TGTGCCAGCAGTGAAGAAGGCAGGAACTATGGCTACACCTTC. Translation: CASSEEGRNYGYTF.

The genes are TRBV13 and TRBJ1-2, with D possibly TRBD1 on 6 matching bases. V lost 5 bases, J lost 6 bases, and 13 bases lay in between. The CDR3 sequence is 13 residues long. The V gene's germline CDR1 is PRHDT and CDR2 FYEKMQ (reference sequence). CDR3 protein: CASSRTRGNGYTF. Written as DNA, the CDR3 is TGTGCCAGCAGCCGGACAAGGGGGAATGGCTACACCTTC.

The DNA of the CDR3 is TGTGCCTGGAGTTCGGGGCGGGAGTTGGATGAGCAGTTCTTC. This gives the protein CAWSSGRELDEQFF. The chain uses TRBV30 and TRBJ2-1, with 7 positions matching TRBD2. The length of the CDR3 is 14 residues. Germline-derived CDR1 and CDR2 are GTSNPN and SVGIG (reference sequence). V trimming: 2 bases; J trimming: 8 bases; junction bases outside the gene matches: 9. Together with reference TRBV30 and TRBJ2-1, the CDR3 gives the full variable domain: SQTIHQWPATLVQPVGSPLSLECTVEGTSNPNLYWYRQAAGRGLQLLFYSVGIGQISSEVPQNLSASRPQDRQFILSSKKLLLSDSGFYLCAWSSGRELDEQFFGPGTRLTVL.

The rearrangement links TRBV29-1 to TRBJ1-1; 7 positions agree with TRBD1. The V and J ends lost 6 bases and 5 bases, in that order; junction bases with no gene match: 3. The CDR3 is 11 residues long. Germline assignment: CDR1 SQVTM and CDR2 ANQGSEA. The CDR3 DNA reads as TGCAGCGTGACACAGGGGACTGAAGCTTTCTTT. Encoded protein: CSVTQGTEAFF.

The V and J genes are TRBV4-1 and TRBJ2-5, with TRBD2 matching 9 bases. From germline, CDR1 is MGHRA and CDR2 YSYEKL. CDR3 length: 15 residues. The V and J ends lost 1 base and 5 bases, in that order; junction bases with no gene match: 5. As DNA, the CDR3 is TGCGCCAGCAGCCAAGTCGCGGGAGGGAGCGAGACCCAGTACTTC. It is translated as CASSQVAGGSETQYF.

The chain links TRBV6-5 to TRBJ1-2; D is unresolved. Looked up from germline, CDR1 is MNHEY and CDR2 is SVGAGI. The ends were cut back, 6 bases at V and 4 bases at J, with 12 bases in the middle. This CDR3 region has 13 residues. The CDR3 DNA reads TGTGCCAGCAGCAAAGACACAGTCTATGGCTACACCTTC. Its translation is CASSKDTVYGYTF.

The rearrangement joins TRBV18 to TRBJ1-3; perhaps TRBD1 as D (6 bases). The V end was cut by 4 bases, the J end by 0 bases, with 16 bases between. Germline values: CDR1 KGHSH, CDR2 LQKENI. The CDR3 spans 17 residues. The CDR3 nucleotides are TGTGCCAGCTCACGCGAGGGGGTTAGGGCCTCTGGAAACACCATATATTTT. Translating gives CASSREGVRASGNTIYF.

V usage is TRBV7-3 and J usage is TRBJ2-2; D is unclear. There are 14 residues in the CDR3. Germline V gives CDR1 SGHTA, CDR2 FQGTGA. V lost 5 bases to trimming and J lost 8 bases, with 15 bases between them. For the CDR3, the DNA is TGTGCCAGCAGCCATGGTACAATTTCTGGGGAGCTGTTTTTT. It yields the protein CASSHGTISGELFF.

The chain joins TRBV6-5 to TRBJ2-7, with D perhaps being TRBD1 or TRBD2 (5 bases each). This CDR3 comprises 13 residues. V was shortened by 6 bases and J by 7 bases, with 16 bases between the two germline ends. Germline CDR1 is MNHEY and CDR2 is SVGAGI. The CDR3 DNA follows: TGTGCCAGCAGGCCGGGACCCAGCGGAGAGCAGTACTTC. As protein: CASRPGPSGEQYF.

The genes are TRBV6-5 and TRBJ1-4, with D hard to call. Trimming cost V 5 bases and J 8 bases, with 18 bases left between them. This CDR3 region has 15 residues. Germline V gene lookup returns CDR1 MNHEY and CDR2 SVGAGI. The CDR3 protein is CASSAGKQYYEKLFF. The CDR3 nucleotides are TGTGCCAGCAGTGCCGGGAAACAGTACTACGAAAAACTGTTTTTT.

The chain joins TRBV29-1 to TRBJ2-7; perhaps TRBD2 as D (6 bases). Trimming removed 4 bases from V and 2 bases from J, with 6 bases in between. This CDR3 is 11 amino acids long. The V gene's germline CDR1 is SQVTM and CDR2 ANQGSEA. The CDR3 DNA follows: TGCAGCGTTGGGGGGGCCTACGAGCAGTACTTC. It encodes CSVGGAYEQYF.

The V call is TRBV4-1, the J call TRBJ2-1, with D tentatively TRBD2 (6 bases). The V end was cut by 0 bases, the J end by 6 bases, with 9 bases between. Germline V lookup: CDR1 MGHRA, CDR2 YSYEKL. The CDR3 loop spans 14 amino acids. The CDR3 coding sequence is TGCGCCAGCAGCCAAGAAAGGAGGGGCAATGAGCAGTTCTTC. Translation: CASSQERRGNEQFF.

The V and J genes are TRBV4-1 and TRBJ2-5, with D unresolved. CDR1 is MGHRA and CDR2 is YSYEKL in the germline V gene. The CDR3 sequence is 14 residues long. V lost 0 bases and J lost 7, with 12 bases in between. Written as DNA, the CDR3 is TGCGCCAGCAGCCAAGATTTAATCTCGGGGACCCAGTACTTC. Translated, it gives CASSQDLISGTQYF.

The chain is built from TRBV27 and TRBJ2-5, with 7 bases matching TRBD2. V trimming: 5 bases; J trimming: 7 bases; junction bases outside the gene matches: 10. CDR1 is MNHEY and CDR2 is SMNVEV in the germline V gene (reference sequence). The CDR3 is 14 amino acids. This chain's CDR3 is CASSVRTSSGTQYF. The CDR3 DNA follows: TGTGCCAGCAGTGTCCGGACTAGTTCGGGGACCCAGTACTTC.

The CDR3 bases are TGTGCCAGCAGCTTAGCGCTAATTAAGGCAGATATCACTGAAGCTTTCTTT. Translating it yields CASSLALIKADITEAFF. The genes are TRBV7-8 and TRBJ1-1, with no clear D. Germline CDR1 reads SGHVS; CDR2 reads FQNEAQ. V was trimmed by 0 bases and J by 4 bases, leaving 18 bases between them. The CDR3 has 17 amino acids.

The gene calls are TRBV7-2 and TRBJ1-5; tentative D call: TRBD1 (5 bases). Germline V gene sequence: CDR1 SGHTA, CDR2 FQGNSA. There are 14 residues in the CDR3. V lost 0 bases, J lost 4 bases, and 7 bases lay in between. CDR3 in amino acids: CASSLAGANQPQHF. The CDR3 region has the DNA TGTGCCAGCAGCTTAGCTGGGGCAAATCAGCCCCAGCATTTT.

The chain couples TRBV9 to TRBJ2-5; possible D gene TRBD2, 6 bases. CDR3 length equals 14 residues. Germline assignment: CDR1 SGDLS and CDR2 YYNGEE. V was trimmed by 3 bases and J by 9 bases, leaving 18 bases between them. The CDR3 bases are TGTGCCAGCAGCGCGGGGGACGGTCTCGGGCCCCAGTACTTC. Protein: CASSAGDGLGPQYF.

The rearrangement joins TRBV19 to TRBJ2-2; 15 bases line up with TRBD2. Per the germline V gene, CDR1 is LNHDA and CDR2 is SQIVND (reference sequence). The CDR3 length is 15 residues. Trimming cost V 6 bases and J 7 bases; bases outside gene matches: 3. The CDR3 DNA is TGTGCCAGTAGGGGACTAGCGGGAGGCAGCGGGGAGCTGTTTTTT. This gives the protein CASRGLAGGSGELFF. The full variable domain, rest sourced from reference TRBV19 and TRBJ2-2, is DGGITQSPKYLFRKEGQNVTLSCEQNLNHDAMYWYRQDPGQGLRLIYYSQIVNDFQKGDIAEGYSVSREKKESFPLTVTSAQKNPTAFYLCASRGLAGGSGELFFGEGSRLTVL.

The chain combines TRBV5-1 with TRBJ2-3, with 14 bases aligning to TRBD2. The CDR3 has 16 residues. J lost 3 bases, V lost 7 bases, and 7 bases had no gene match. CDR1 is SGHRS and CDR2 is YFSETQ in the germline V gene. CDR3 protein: CASRPGLAGGTDTQYF. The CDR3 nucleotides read TGCGCCAGCCGACCTGGACTAGCGGGGGGTACAGATACGCAGTATTTT.